These 15 T cell receptor beta chains were sequenced from one sample in a study of control samples from healthy donors and cancer patients. Produced via immunoSEQ multiplex PCR; TCRdb's table is partial and in-frame only. The sample yields some 130,000 clones, about 95% seen once. The specimen sequenced was blood. The origin of the receptors is a young man in good health.

This chain joins TRBV7-9 and TRBJ1-1; TRBD1 is a possible D gene (5 bases). Trimming pared 5 bases from V and 3 bases from J, leaving 13 bases between. The CDR3 contains 14 residues. CDR1 is SEHNR and CDR2 is FQNEAQ in the germline V gene (reference sequence). The CDR3 loop is CASSRGAGDTEAFF. The CDR3 DNA reads TGTGCCAGCAGCCGGGGCGCGGGGGACACTGAAGCTTTCTTT. The whole variable domain, remainder taken from reference TRBV7-9 and TRBJ1-1, is DTGVSQNPRHKITKRGQNVTFRCDPISEHNRLYWYRQTLGQGPEFLTYFQNEAQLEKSRLLSDRFSAERPKGSFSTLEIQRTEQGDSAMYLCASSRGAGDTEAFFGQGTRLTVV.

This clone was found a few times. The J gene is TRBJ1-6, the V gene TRBV6-5, with 8 bases lining up with TRBD1. This CDR3 has 13 residues. Germline V lookup: CDR1 MNHEY, CDR2 SVGAGI. Trimming removed 7 bases from V and 9 bases from J; junction bases left unmatched: 5. CDR3 in DNA: TGTGCCAGCAATGCAGGGGGCTCTTCACCCCTCCACTTT. Translated: CASNAGGSSPLHF.

The V call is TRBV6-4, the J call TRBJ2-1, with 10 bases matching TRBD1. J was trimmed by 0 bases and V by 0 bases; bases with no gene match: 5. CDR3 length equals 18 residues. Germline assignment: CDR1 MRHNA and CDR2 SNTAGT. The CDR3 spells CASSDSIWTGGSYNEQFF. The CDR3 DNA reads TGTGCCAGCAGTGACTCGATTTGGACAGGGGGCTCCTACAATGAGCAGTTCTTC.

The chain uses TRBV23-1 and TRBJ2-1; possibly TRBD1 for D (6 bases). TRBV23-1 is filed as an ORF, its function uncertain. Trimming left V 3 bases short and J 5 bases short, with 23 bases between. This CDR3 region has 18 residues. In DNA, the CDR3 is TGCGCCAGCAGTCACATGACATTAAACAGGGCGTTTCACAATGAGCAGTTCTTC. This gives the protein CASSHMTLNRAFHNEQFF.

This chain joins TRBV6-5 and TRBJ2-7; D is possibly TRBD1 or TRBD2 (5 bases each). Germline loops: CDR1 MNHEY, CDR2 SVGAGI. The CDR3 runs to 12 residues. V was clipped by 6 bases and J by 1 base, with 7 bases between them. The CDR3 nucleotides read TGTGCCAGCAGGGGACCATCCTACGAGCAGTACTTC. It is translated as CASRGPSYEQYF.

This chain uses TRBV5-1 with TRBJ1-1; D is unresolved. Trimming left V 4 bases short and J 0 bases short, with 7 bases between. Germline V gives CDR1 SGHRS, CDR2 YFSETQ. The CDR3 loop spans 13 amino acids. The CDR3 bases are TGCGCCAGCAGCGAACACATGAACACTGAAGCTTTCTTT. As protein: CASSEHMNTEAFF. The variable domain in full, completed from reference TRBV5-1 and TRBJ1-1, reads KAGVTQTPRYLIKTRGQQVTLSCSPISGHRSVSWYQQTPGQGLQFLFEYFSETQRNKGNFPGRFSGRQFSNSRSEMNVSTLELGDSALYLCASSEHMNTEAFFGQGTRLTVV.

V gene TRBV7-9 combines with J gene TRBJ2-7; 8 nucleotides line up with TRBD2. The germline CDR1 and CDR2 sequences are SEHNR and FQNEAQ (reference sequence). J was trimmed by 13 bases and V by 4 bases; bases with no gene match: 15. The CDR3 runs to 14 residues. CDR3 bases: TGTGCCAGCAGCTCGCTTACAAGGCTAGCGGGCCTATACTTC. This sequence encodes CASSSLTRLAGLYF.

The CDR3 protein is CASSYWGQQETQYF. CDR3 nucleotides: TGTGCCAGCAGTTACTGGGGACAGCAAGAGACCCAGTACTTC. V is TRBV6-2 or TRBV6-3 and J is TRBJ2-5; 7 bases line up with TRBD1. J lost 2 bases, V lost 1 base, and 1 base had no gene match. Germline CDR1 reads MNHEY; CDR2 reads SVGEGT. The CDR3 runs 14 residues.

The genes are TRBV5-1 and TRBJ2-3; TRBD2 aligns across 8 bases. Germline assignment: CDR1 SGHRS and CDR2 YFSETQ. After removal of 0 bases from V and 2 bases from J, the junction contained 2 bases not matched to a gene. CDR3 length equals 15 residues. CDR3 nucleotide sequence: TGCGCCAGCAGCTTGGGGCGGGGGGTCACAGATACGCAGTATTTT. This codes for CASSLGRGVTDTQYF.

The rearrangement joins TRBV7-2 to TRBJ2-3, with TRBD2 matching over 14 bases. Germline V CDR1 and CDR2: SGHTA, FQGNSA. The CDR3 has 13 amino acids. Written as DNA, the CDR3 is TGTTCGACTAGCGGGGGGGCGGGAGATACGCAGTATTTT. Residues: CSTSGGAGDTQYF.

In this sample, this clone turned up once. The chain employs TRBV4-2 and TRBJ2-1; TRBD2 aligns across 11 bases. This CDR3 is built from 15 residues. From germline, CDR1 is LGHNA and CDR2 YNFKEQ. The V and J ends lost 0 bases and 8 bases, in that order; junction bases with no gene match: 3. Here the CDR3 DNA reads TGTGCCAGCAGCCAAGAATTAGCGGGGGGGTATGAGCAGTTCTTC. This gives the protein CASSQELAGGYEQFF.

The J gene is TRBJ1-4, the V gene TRBV5-1, with 7 bases matching TRBD1. V shed 1 base, J shed 8 bases, and the junction held 5 bases outside the gene matches. Germline V gene data show CDR1 as SGHRS and CDR2 as YFSETQ. The CDR3 extends over 14 amino acids. The CDR3 spells CASSLTGAGEKLFF. CDR3 nucleotides: TGCGCCAGCAGCTTGACAGGGGCCGGGGAAAAACTGTTTTTT.

This clone came up once. The chain employs TRBV5-6 and TRBJ1-2; D gene unclear. The CDR3 runs to 12 residues. V lost 0 bases and J 7 bases, leaving 7 bases between the germline ends. In germline, CDR1 is SGHDT, CDR2 YYEEEE. CDR3 nucleotides: TGTGCCAGCAGCTTGGAGCCCTTTGGCTACACCTTC. Its protein is CASSLEPFGYTF.

The chain recombines TRBV6-2 or TRBV6-3 with TRBJ2-7; D is unresolved. The length of the CDR3 is 15 residues. The germline V gene encodes CDR1 MNHEY and CDR2 SVGEGT. The ends were cut back, 2 bases at V and 0 bases at J, with 11 bases in the middle. CDR3 sequence reads: CASSYVGGLSYEQYF. The CDR3 bases are TGTGCCAGCAGTTACGTCGGCGGCCTCTCCTACGAGCAGTACTTC.

The rearrangement uses TRBV27 and TRBJ1-5; TRBD1 is a possible D gene (5 bases). The CDR3 is 14 residues long. The V end was cut by 4 bases, the J end by 6 bases, with 13 bases between. The germline V gene encodes CDR1 MNHEY and CDR2 SMNVEV (reference sequence). The CDR3 loop is CASSSSGGGQPQHF. CDR3 sequence (DNA): TGTGCCAGCAGTTCCTCCGGGGGAGGTCAGCCCCAGCATTTT.